These 13 T cell receptor beta chains came from one sample sequenced in a study of blood T cells in healthy people across ages (dated by TCRdb to between 2014 and 2017). Libraries were made using 5' RACE. Sequencing used an Illumina HiSeq 2500. A second PCR of about 7 to 12 cycles was performed with a sample-barcoded 5' primer and a J-beta primer mix. TCRdb took the public reads, trimmed them with fastp at Q25, ran MiXCR for clone calling and kept in-frame beta chains. Merged by CDR3 protein, the rows form single entries marked with the most common genes and DNA. This sample comprises fewer than 1,200,000 distinct CDR3 sequences, under 30% of them detected only once. Around 0.75% of the sample goes to the ten largest clones. The same specimen was also included in a second study, on T cells of mothers and their children.

The sample was blood. The receptors originated from a girl aged 2-10 years in good health.

The chain uses TRBV28 and TRBJ2-5, with TRBD1 matching over 7 bases. J gave up 5 bases and V 4 bases, and 10 bases lay outside the gene matches. The CDR3 extends over 15 amino acids. From germline, CDR1 is MDHEN and CDR2 SYDVKM. The CDR3 nucleotides are TGTGCCAGCAGTTCTGCCGGGACAGAGGATGAGACCCAGTACTTC. This translates into CASSSAGTEDETQYF.

In its sample, this clonotype was seen once. The chain carries TRBV4-2 and TRBJ2-7; 13 bases fit TRBD2. The V gene's germline CDR1 is LGHNA and CDR2 YNFKEQ. V was clipped by 0 bases and J by 4 bases; unmatched bases: 3. There are 16 residues in the CDR3. The CDR3, as DNA: TGTGCCAGCAGCCAAGATTCGACTAGCGGGGGGTACGAGCAGTACTTC. Encoded protein: CASSQDSTSGGYEQYF.

The chain has TRBV12-3 or TRBV12-4 and TRBJ1-3; D might be TRBD1 (5 bases). V shed 7 bases and J shed 0 bases, with 13 bases lying between them. CDR3 length: 15 amino acids. CDR3 nucleotide sequence: TGTGCCAGCAATACAGGCGAGTTCTCTGGAAACACCATATATTTT. This encodes CASNTGEFSGNTIYF.

V and J are TRBV20-1 and TRBJ2-7, with a weak D call TRBD2 (5 bases). Germline assignment: CDR1 DFQATT and CDR2 SNEGSKA (reference sequence). The V end was cut by 6 bases, the J end by 1 base, with 16 bases between. This CDR3 comprises 14 residues. The CDR3 sequence is CSAQTTRVSYEQYF. CDR3 in DNA: TGCAGTGCCCAAACGACGAGGGTTTCCTACGAGCAGTACTTC.

The V gene is TRBV7-3, the J gene TRBJ2-7, with D perhaps matching TRBD2 (6 bases). Trimming took 2 bases from V and 5 from J, leaving 10 bases between them. Germline CDR1 reads SGHTA; CDR2 reads FQGTGA. The CDR3 is 13 amino acids. The CDR3 region has the DNA TGTGCCAGCAGCTTACGTAGCGGACACGAGCAGTACTTC. Amino acid sequence: CASSLRSGHEQYF.

The table lists this clonotype with a few counts. The V call is TRBV7-8, the J call TRBJ1-1; 8 bases match TRBD1. Germline CDR1 reads SGHVS; CDR2 reads FQNEAQ. The CDR3 runs to 14 residues. V gave up 5 bases and J gave up 6 bases; unmatched junction bases: 8. The CDR3 here is CASSPDRVLSEAFF. CDR3 bases: TGTGCCAGCAGCCCGGACAGGGTCTTGTCTGAAGCTTTCTTT.

The gene calls are TRBV20-1 and TRBJ1-5, with D uncertain. This CDR3 is built from 14 residues. Germline-derived CDR1 and CDR2 are DFQATT and SNEGSKA (reference sequence). The V end lost 3 bases, the J end lost 0 bases, and 9 bases lay between the germline ends. CDR3 DNA: TGCAGTGCTAGGGAAACATATAGCAATCAGCCCCAGCATTTT. Amino acids: CSARETYSNQPQHF.

This clonotype was seen a handful of times. The V call is TRBV2, the J call TRBJ2-2, with a possible D match to TRBD1 (5 bases). This CDR3 comprises 14 residues. In germline, CDR1 is SNHLY, CDR2 FYNNEI. V lost 7 bases, J lost 5 bases, and 14 bases lay in between. The CDR3 DNA is TGTGCCAGCAAGTTAGGGGTAGAGACCGGGGAGCTGTTTTTT. Its protein is CASKLGVETGELFF.

The chain uses TRBV19 and TRBJ2-4, with D uncertain. Germline V gene data show CDR1 as LNHDA and CDR2 as SQIVND (reference sequence). CDR3 length: 13 residues. The germline V and J ends were trimmed by 3 bases and 2 bases, with 5 bases remaining between them. CDR3 coding DNA: TGTGCCAGTAGTATTGGAACCAAAAACATTCAGTACTTC. As protein: CASSIGTKNIQYF.

This sequence joins TRBV7-9 and TRBJ2-5; 7 bases line up with TRBD1. The CDR3 sequence is 15 residues long. The germline CDR1 and CDR2 sequences are SEHNR and FQNEAQ (reference sequence). The V segment lost 5 bases and the J segment 3 bases; nucleotides outside the gene matches: 9. The CDR3 spells CASSHRDRPEETQYF. The CDR3 region has the DNA TGTGCCAGCAGCCACCGGGACAGACCAGAAGAGACCCAGTACTTC.

The chain links TRBV3-1 to TRBJ1-2; D unresolved. Deletions cut 4 bases from V and 9 bases from J, with 12 bases between. The germline V gene has CDR1 LGHDT and CDR2 YNNKEL (reference sequence). The CDR3 covers 12 residues. CDR3 amino acids: CASSPDRIRYTF. The CDR3 DNA reads TGTGCCAGCAGCCCTGATCGGATTCGCTACACCTTC. Full variable domain (rest looked up from reference TRBV3-1 and TRBJ1-2): DTAVSQTPKYLVTQMGNDKSIKCEQNLGHDTMYWYKQDSKKFLKIMFSYNNKELIINETVPNRFSPKSPDKAHLNLHINSLELGDSAVYFCASSPDRIRYTFGSGTRLTVV.

As regards this clonotype: An end of the junction does not agree with germline; a read error may underlie this. The chain has TRBV29-1 and TRBJ2-3; 7 bases fit TRBD1. Germline CDR1 SQVTM, CDR2 ANQGSEA. CDR3 length: 15 residues. CDR3 residues: CIVEDRTGFTDTQYF. CDR3 DNA: TGCATCGTTGAAGATCGGACAGGCTTCACAGATACGCAGTATTTT.

Here the CDR3 reads CASSSSQAETQYF. CDR3 DNA sequence: TGTGCCAGCAGCTCCTCCCAGGCGGAGACCCAGTACTTC. The chain joins TRBV9 to TRBJ2-5, with no clear D. The germline V and J ends were trimmed by 4 bases and 5 bases, with 12 bases remaining between them. The CDR3 runs to 13 residues. Germline lookup yields CDR1 SGDLS and CDR2 YYNGEE.